A single sample is the source of the 30 T cell receptor beta chains below, sequenced in a study of read filtering for tumor transcriptome and immune sequencing. From approximately 400 ng of RNA, a library with molecular barcoded alpha/delta and beta/gamma adaptors was made. TCRdb ran MiXCR on the reads and lists one entry per CDR3 protein. The table records about 90,000 distinct CDR3 sequences, approximately 13% of them present only once. The source material was a population of CD138-negative cells sorted from bone marrow. The source is a donor aged 40 or older with multiple myeloma.

Regarding this clonotype: Likely a read error: the CDR3 ends without its conserved phenylalanine or tryptophan. This chain connects TRBV29-1 to TRBJ1-1, with D uncertain. Germline values: CDR1 SQVTM, CDR2 ANQGSEA. The CDR3 has 12 amino acids. Deletions cut 7 bases from V and 1 base from J, with 10 bases between. The CDR3 region has the DNA TGCAGCGCCCAGGATTCGAACACTGAAGCTTTCTTA. This gives the protein CSAQDSNTEAFL.

This clonotype was counted between two and nine times. The gene calls are TRBV28 and TRBJ1-1; tentatively, D is TRBD1 (5 bases). The CDR3 runs to 14 residues. Trimming cost V 8 bases and J 4 bases, with 17 bases left between them. Germline V gene lookup returns CDR1 MDHEN and CDR2 SYDVKM. The CDR3 DNA reads TGTGCCAGCCGTAATGGAGGGGTCGGCACTGAAGCTTTCTTT. This encodes CASRNGGVGTEAFF. Looking up the rest from reference TRBV28 and TRBJ1-1 gives the full variable domain: DVKVTQSSRYLVKRTGEKVFLECVQDMDHENMFWYRQDPGLGLRLIYFSYDVKMKEKGDIPEGYSVSREKKERFSLILESASTNQTSMYLCASRNGGVGTEAFFGQGTRLTVV.

This clonotype appeared many times. The V and J genes are TRBV29-1 and TRBJ2-5; 7 bases align to TRBD1. J lost 3 bases, V lost 7 bases, and 5 bases had no gene match. The CDR3 extends over 12 amino acids. Per the germline V gene, CDR1 is SQVTM and CDR2 is ANQGSEA. CDR3 in DNA: TGCAGCGGTGGGGACAGAGAAGAGACCCAGTACTTC. This gives the protein CSGGDREETQYF.

Details on this clonotype: A much larger clone lies a single base off, so this may be a read error. J is TRBJ2-3 and V is TRBV6-5, with TRBD2 matching over 8 bases. Germline CDR1 is MNHEY and CDR2 is SVGAGI. The trim removed 5 bases at V and 6 bases at J, leaving 10 bases unmatched. The CDR3 spans 15 residues. The CDR3 reads CASSRQAGAIDTQYF. CDR3 nucleotides: TGTGCCAGCAGTCGACAAGCGGGAGCGATTGATACGCAGTATTTT.

This clonotype has ten or more counts. The rearrangement links TRBV29-1 to TRBJ2-3, with 7 nucleotides matching TRBD2. From germline, CDR1 is SQVTM and CDR2 ANQGSEA. The CDR3 has 13 amino acids. V was pared by 7 bases and J by 8 bases, with 12 bases of the junction left unmatched. CDR3 bases: TGCAGCGGGGAGGGTCCGCCGCCGGGTACGCAGTATTTT. Protein: CSGEGPPPGTQYF.

This clonotype was seen at least ten times. This rearrangement joins TRBV6-5 to TRBJ2-2; perhaps TRBD2 as D (6 bases). Trimming took off 2 bases at V and 3 bases at J, with 16 bases between the two ends. Germline loops: CDR1 MNHEY, CDR2 SVGAGI. The CDR3 is 17 residues long. The CDR3 region is CASSYGIPSVYTGELFF. The CDR3, as DNA: TGTGCCAGCAGTTACGGAATCCCTAGCGTCTACACCGGGGAGCTGTTTTTT.

This clonotype has at least ten counts. The chain couples TRBV18 to TRBJ2-5; D is undetermined. Trimming left V 0 bases short and J 3 bases short, with 5 bases between. The CDR3 runs 13 residues. In germline, CDR1 is KGHSH, CDR2 LQKENI. The CDR3 sequence is CASSPPSKETQYF. The CDR3 coding sequence is TGTGCCAGCTCACCACCGAGTAAAGAGACCCAGTACTTC.

About this clonotype itself: This could be a read error, since a much larger clone is one nucleotide away. V gene TRBV29-1 combines with J gene TRBJ2-2, with D perhaps assigned TRBD1 or TRBD2 (5 bases each). The V gene's germline CDR1 is SQVTM and CDR2 ANQGSEA. V gave up 4 bases and J gave up 4 bases, with 13 bases separating them. The CDR3 has 14 residues. Here the CDR3 reads CSVARDPSTGELFF. The CDR3 DNA reads TGCAGCGTTGCCAGGGACCCGAGCACCGGGGAGCTGTTTTTT.

This clonotype occurred many times. V usage is TRBV20-1 and J usage is TRBJ2-5, with D perhaps TRBD2 (5 bases). CDR3 length: 13 residues. CDR1 and CDR2 from the germline V gene are DFQATT and SNEGSKA (reference sequence). V was pared by 0 bases and J by 2 bases, with 7 bases between. This CDR3 reads CSAREPGQETQYF. CDR3 nucleotides: TGCAGTGCTAGAGAGCCGGGACAAGAGACCCAGTACTTC.

In this sample, this clonotype turned up a few times. The chain combines TRBV5-5 with TRBJ1-3; TRBD1 matches 7 bases. This CDR3 is 17 amino acids long. Unmatched junction bases numbered 12, after V lost 4 bases and J lost 2 bases. The germline V gene encodes CDR1 SGHKS and CDR2 YYEKEE (reference sequence). The CDR3 DNA follows: TGTGCCAGCAGCGCCCACCCGGGACAGAAGACTGGAAACACCATATATTTT. Protein sequence: CASSAHPGQKTGNTIYF.

This clonotype was detected many times. The rearrangement links TRBV19 to TRBJ2-1, with D uncertain. The CDR3 has 14 residues. V was cut by 8 bases and J by 15 bases, with 26 bases left in between. Germline-derived CDR1 and CDR2 are LNHDA and SQIVND (reference sequence). In DNA form, the CDR3 reads TGTGCCAGTTCCTCCCCTCTGACCCCGTGGATCCCGTTCTTC. As protein: CASSSPLTPWIPFF.

The sample holds many counts of this clonotype. The V call is TRBV5-1, the J call TRBJ2-5, with D unresolved. The V gene's germline CDR1 is SGHRS and CDR2 YFSETQ. There are 11 residues in the CDR3. Trimming left V 5 bases short and J 3 bases short, with 5 bases between. CDR3 DNA: TGCGCCAGCAGGCGTGAAGAGACCCAGTACTTC. Translating it yields CASRREETQYF.

This clonotype was counted many times. This chain connects TRBV7-9 to TRBJ2-1; 12 positions agree with TRBD2. J was trimmed by 2 bases and V by 3 bases; bases with no gene match: 2. This CDR3 comprises 16 residues. Germline V lookup: CDR1 SEHNR, CDR2 FQNEAQ (reference sequence). In DNA form, the CDR3 reads TGTGCCAGCAGCTTGGGACTAGCGGGCCCCTACAATGAGCAGTTCTTC. It translates to CASSLGLAGPYNEQFF.

Worth noting for this clonotype: One base separates it from a far larger clone, so it is likely a read error. CDR3 DNA: TGTGCCAGCAGCTTAGTCCCCGAAACTAGCGGGAAGTACGAGCAGTACTTC. Protein product: CASSLVPETSGKYEQYF. This chain uses TRBV7-2 with TRBJ2-7; TRBD2 matches 10 bases. The germline gives CDR1 SGHTA, CDR2 FQGNSA. The junction had 10 bases not matched to a gene; V was cut back by 1 base and J by 4 bases. CDR3 length: 17 amino acids.

This clonotype was detected ten times or more. The chain recombines TRBV7-6 with TRBJ1-4; the D is unclear. CDR1 SGHVS and CDR2 FNYEAQ come from the germline V gene. V was trimmed by 3 bases and J by 7 bases, leaving 12 bases between them. The CDR3 loop spans 14 amino acids. This CDR3 is CASSFGYSGEKLFF. In nucleotides, the CDR3 is TGTGCCAGCAGCTTCGGGTATAGTGGTGAAAAACTGTTTTTT.

The rearrangement joins TRBV11-2 to TRBJ2-1; possibly TRBD2 for D (6 bases). Germline V gives CDR1 SGHAT, CDR2 FQNNGV. Trimming took 5 bases from V and 7 from J, leaving 21 bases between them. The length of the CDR3 is 16 residues. The CDR3 spells CASSLAGLAQSNEQFF. The CDR3, as DNA: TGTGCCAGCAGCCTAGCAGGGCTAGCGCAATCTAATGAGCAGTTCTTC.

As regards this clonotype: The junction and the germline gene differ at one end; a read error may be behind it. The chain uses TRBV2 and TRBJ2-3; TRBD1 matches 7 bases. The germline gives CDR1 SNHLY, CDR2 FYNNEI. CDR3 length: 12 amino acids. CDR3 nucleotide sequence: TGTGCCAGCAGTGGGGGGACAGATACGCAGTGTTTT. Translation gives CASSGGTDTQCF.

V and J are TRBV2 and TRBJ2-3; possibly TRBD2 for D (6 bases). The CDR3 runs 15 residues. The germline V gene encodes CDR1 SNHLY and CDR2 FYNNEI. V was trimmed by 4 bases and J by 1 base, leaving 12 bases between them. CDR3 DNA: TGTGCCAGCAGTGGACTAGTCTCAGGCACAGATACGCAGTATTTT. This sequence encodes CASSGLVSGTDTQYF.

The table lists this clonotype with many counts. The chain is built from TRBV28 and TRBJ2-2, with 9 bases lining up with TRBD1. Germline V gene sequence: CDR1 MDHEN, CDR2 SYDVKM. This CDR3 has 15 residues. J was trimmed by 6 bases and V by 3 bases; bases with no gene match: 5. The CDR3 region has the DNA TGTGCCAGCAGTTTCCGGGGACAGGGTCCCGGGGAGCTGTTTTTT. It specifies CASSFRGQGPGELFF.

This clonotype came up a few times. The chain employs TRBV7-2 and TRBJ2-7; 8 positions agree with TRBD1. The CDR3 extends over 14 amino acids. CDR1 is SGHTA, CDR2 FQGNSA, per germline. V was pared by 4 bases and J by 2 bases, with 4 bases of the junction left unmatched. CDR3 region: CASSSGQVTYEQYF. CDR3 nucleotides: TGTGCCAGCAGCTCGGGACAGGTTACCTACGAGCAGTACTTC.

V gene TRBV5-4 combines with J gene TRBJ2-3, with D perhaps TRBD2 (6 bases). Per germline, CDR1 SGHNT and CDR2 YYREEE (reference sequence). There are 17 residues in the CDR3. V was pared by 2 bases and J by 0 bases, with 16 bases between. CDR3 amino acids: CASSFIGGAPSTDTQYF. CDR3 DNA sequence: TGTGCCAGCAGCTTTATCGGGGGTGCTCCCAGCACAGATACGCAGTATTTT.

The chain links TRBV6-5 to TRBJ2-1; no firm D call. Deletions cut 2 bases from V and 9 bases from J, with 11 bases between. This CDR3 region has 13 residues. Germline-derived CDR1 and CDR2 are MNHEY and SVGAGI. The CDR3 nucleotides are TGTGCCAGCAGTTACAAGAGAGAGGCTGAGCAGTTCTTC. It translates to CASSYKREAEQFF.

This clonotype was seen at least ten times. This chain joins TRBV29-1 and TRBJ1-2; D uncertain. The CDR3 length is 11 residues. Germline-derived CDR1 and CDR2 are SQVTM and ANQGSEA. V lost 3 bases to trimming and J lost 9 bases, with 11 bases between them. Written as DNA, the CDR3 is TGCAGCGTTGAGAGGCAGCGAAGCTACACCTTC. Translation gives CSVERQRSYTF.

This clonotype was recorded many times. The chain has TRBV29-1 and TRBJ1-4; TRBD1 agrees at 8 bases. This CDR3 is 13 amino acids long. The trim removed 6 bases at V and 7 bases at J, leaving 7 bases unmatched. CDR1 SQVTM and CDR2 ANQGSEA come from the germline V gene. CDR3 residues: CSVAGGAGEKLFF. The DNA of the CDR3 is TGCAGCGTAGCAGGGGGCGCGGGTGAAAAACTGTTTTTT.

This clonotype was counted ten times or more. The chain recombines TRBV5-1 with TRBJ1-1; 12 bases are shared with TRBD1. The CDR3 totals 14 residues. The germline V gene encodes CDR1 SGHRS and CDR2 YFSETQ. Trimming cost V 4 bases and J 7 bases; bases outside gene matches: 5. The CDR3 is CASSPGTGGGEAFF. The CDR3, as DNA: TGCGCCAGCAGCCCAGGGACAGGGGGCGGTGAAGCTTTCTTT. The whole variable domain, remainder taken from reference TRBV5-1 and TRBJ1-1, is KAGVTQTPRYLIKTRGQQVTLSCSPISGHRSVSWYQQTPGQGLQFLFEYFSETQRNKGNFPGRFSGRQFSNSRSEMNVSTLELGDSALYLCASSPGTGGGEAFFGQGTRLTVV.

This clonotype appeared a few times. The chain couples TRBV7-2 to TRBJ2-5; 8 bases agree with TRBD2. Germline V gene data show CDR1 as SGHTA and CDR2 as FQGNSA. The trim removed 3 bases at V and 1 base at J, leaving 1 base unmatched. This CDR3 contains 14 residues. The CDR3 here is CASSFAGGQETQYF. In DNA, the CDR3 is TGTGCCAGCAGCTTTGCGGGGGGCCAAGAGACCCAGTACTTC.

This clonotype was seen at least ten times. The chain employs TRBV28 and TRBJ1-5; D is unclear. Trimming removed 8 bases at V and 5 bases at J, with 25 bases between. The CDR3 consists of 17 residues. Per germline, CDR1 MDHEN and CDR2 SYDVKM. The CDR3 DNA follows: TGTGCCAGCTTTCGGAGAGGAGCGTCGGATATCCATCAGCCCCAGCATTTT. Its protein product is CASFRRGASDIHQPQHF.

About this clonotype: One base away lies a much larger clone, so this may be a sequencing read error. V gene TRBV4-1 combines with J gene TRBJ2-7, with TRBD2 identical over 12 bases. This CDR3 is 15 amino acids long. CDR1 MGHRA and CDR2 YSYEKL come from the germline V gene. CDR3 sequence (DNA): TGTGCCAGCAGCCCTCCGGGGACTAGCGGGTTCGGGCAGTACTTC. This sequence encodes CASSPPGTSGFGQYF.

This clonotype occurred many times. This chain connects TRBV11-2 to TRBJ2-1; no clear D gene. V dropped 5 bases and J dropped 7 bases, with 12 bases sitting between them. CDR1 is SGHAT, CDR2 FQNNGV, per germline. The CDR3 consists of 13 residues. CDR3: CASSAELRNEQFF. CDR3 sequence (DNA): TGTGCCAGCAGCGCCGAGCTGAGGAATGAGCAGTTCTTC.

For this clonotype: The CDR3 carries no conserved terminal phenylalanine or tryptophan, so it likely arises from a read error. The DNA is omitted, as the CDR3 cannot be located on it reliably, and the CDR3 follows TCRdb's listing. The rearrangement joins TRBV5-1 to TRBJ2-3; TRBD2, the table's D call, was not compared with the DNA. CDR1 SGHRS and CDR2 YFSETQ come from the germline V gene. The CDR3 is 14 residues long, counting both termini. The CDR3 reads CASSRPSATDTPYL.